One sample yielded the 19 T cell receptor beta chains listed below, sequenced in a study of vaccination and CD4 T cells after COVID-19. The Oncomine TCR Beta short-read assay was applied to DNA of cultured CD4+ T cells. From the PCR reads, TCRdb called clonotypes with MiXCR, one entry per CDR3 protein. The sample holds about 12,000 distinct CDR3 sequences; roughly 50% are singletons and the top ten take about 18%. Treatment here: roughly ten-day PBMC culture with coronavirus spike peptide pools or control peptides (ViraFEST assay). These receptors lack a known antigen. Sequenced material: cultured CD4+ T cells from blood, taken after SARS-CoV-2 vaccination. These receptors were taken from a human donor with COVID-19.

This rearrangement joins TRBV20-1 to TRBJ2-7; 8 bases map to TRBD1. With 6 bases clipped from V and 0 bases from J, the junction kept 7 bases outside the gene matches. The CDR3 contains 14 residues. Germline loops: CDR1 DFQATT, CDR2 SNEGSKA (reference sequence). The CDR3, as DNA: TGCAGTGCGCAGGGACAGGAGCCCTCCTACGAGCAGTACTTC. This encodes CSAQGQEPSYEQYF.

The chain joins TRBV6-2 or TRBV6-3 to TRBJ1-5, with D possibly being TRBD1 (6 bases). This CDR3 has 14 amino acids. The germline V and J ends were trimmed by 8 bases and 0 bases, with 11 bases remaining between them. Germline lookup yields CDR1 MNHEY and CDR2 SVGEGT. The CDR3 DNA reads TGTGCCAGCCACCGGACAGATAGCAATCAGCCCCAGCATTTT. Its translation: CASHRTDSNQPQHF.

This chain connects TRBV20-1 to TRBJ2-7, with D tentatively TRBD1 or TRBD2 (5 bases each). Germline CDR1 is DFQATT and CDR2 is SNEGSKA (reference sequence). This CDR3 region has 13 residues. V lost 3 bases to trimming and J lost 7 bases, with 16 bases between them. CDR3 amino acids: CSASGAGPTEQYF. CDR3 bases: TGCAGTGCTAGCGGGGCCGGTCCTACGGAGCAGTACTTC.

The V call is TRBV6-4, the J call TRBJ1-5, with D perhaps TRBD1 (5 bases). Trimming shortened V by 6 bases and J by 0 bases, and 18 bases separated the two germline ends. Germline CDR1 and CDR2: MRHNA and SNTAGT. There are 17 residues in the CDR3. CDR3 bases: TGTGCCAGCAGGTTTTACTACAGGTTTAATAGCAATCAGCCCCAGCATTTT. Translating it yields CASRFYYRFNSNQPQHF.

J is TRBJ2-7 and V is TRBV27; 7 bases map to TRBD1. The germline V gene has CDR1 MNHEY and CDR2 SMNVEV (reference sequence). This CDR3 spans 14 amino acids. V trimming: 7 bases; J trimming: 2 bases; junction bases outside the gene matches: 8. In nucleotides, the CDR3 is TGTGCCAGCAAAGGGACAGCCGGGACCTACGAGCAGTACTTC. It codes for CASKGTAGTYEQYF.

Only a few counts were recorded for this clonotype. This chain connects TRBV7-2 to TRBJ1-5, with unresolved D. CDR1 and CDR2 from the germline V gene are SGHTA and FQGNSA. V was cut by 2 bases and J by 6 bases, with 11 bases left in between. This CDR3 has 14 amino acids. CDR3 in DNA: TGTGCCAGCAGCTTATGGGTTAGTGGTCAGCCCCAGCATTTT. Amino acid sequence: CASSLWVSGQPQHF.

This clonotype is deemed large. The chain carries TRBV7-2 and TRBJ2-5; D gene ambiguous. This CDR3 comprises 12 residues. With 1 base removed from V and 7 bases from J, the gap between germline ends came to 7 bases. Germline assignment: CDR1 SGHTA and CDR2 FQGNSA. The chain's CDR3 is CASSLGPGTQYF. The DNA of the CDR3 is TGTGCCAGCAGCTTAGGGCCTGGGACCCAGTACTTC.

V gene TRBV6-5 combines with J gene TRBJ2-7; D not resolved. CDR1 MNHEY and CDR2 SVGAGI come from the germline V gene. V lost 0 bases and J lost 0, with 6 bases in between. This CDR3 is built from 14 residues. The CDR3 spells CASSYSTRSYEQYF. CDR3 DNA: TGTGCCAGCAGTTACTCTACACGCTCCTACGAGCAGTACTTC.

The V call is TRBV29-1, the J call TRBJ2-7; 10 bases are a match to TRBD1. Germline assignment: CDR1 SQVTM and CDR2 ANQGSEA. This CDR3 has 16 residues. The trim removed 4 bases at V and 0 bases at J, leaving 9 bases unmatched. The CDR3 DNA follows: TGCAGCGTTGTTTCTGGGACAGGGGTCCTCTCCTACGAGCAGTACTTC. It yields the protein CSVVSGTGVLSYEQYF.

V usage is TRBV27 and J usage is TRBJ1-5; 12 bases align to TRBD1. The CDR3 contains 19 residues. Germline V gene sequence: CDR1 MNHEY, CDR2 SMNVEV (reference sequence). Trimming took 6 bases from V and 1 from J; bases not matched to a gene: 13. The CDR3 region has the DNA TGTGCCAGCAGAGCTTATATAGGGACAGGGGGCGGAAGCAATCAGCCCCAGCATTTT. This translates into CASRAYIGTGGGSNQPQHF.

This chain links TRBV12-3 or TRBV12-4 with TRBJ1-2, with 7 bases fitting TRBD1. CDR3 length: 13 amino acids. The V and J ends lost 5 bases and 7 bases, in that order; junction bases with no gene match: 7. The CDR3, as DNA: TGTGCCAGCAGTCTCGACAGGGACAGTGGCTACACCTTC. This gives the protein CASSLDRDSGYTF.

This sequence joins TRBV7-2 and TRBJ1-2, with a tentative D call TRBD1 (5 bases). The CDR3 contains 14 residues. Germline V CDR1 and CDR2: SGHTA, FQGNSA. Trimming took 5 bases from V and 8 from J, leaving 18 bases between them. For the CDR3, the DNA is TGTGCCAGCAGCCCCAGACAGTCCCTGGGGGGCTACACCTTC. As protein: CASSPRQSLGGYTF.

This clonotype has only a few counts. The V and J genes are TRBV6-1 and TRBJ1-5; D gene unclear. Trimming removed 6 bases from V and 4 bases from J, with 7 bases in between. The germline gives CDR1 MNHNS, CDR2 SASEGT. The CDR3 sequence is 12 residues long. CDR3 sequence: CASRKLNQPQHF. CDR3 DNA sequence: TGTGCCAGCAGGAAGCTTAATCAGCCCCAGCATTTT.

The V gene is TRBV18, the J gene TRBJ1-1; TRBD1 matches at 7 bases. Germline V gives CDR1 KGHSH, CDR2 LQKENI. This CDR3 region has 15 residues. Trimming cost V 3 bases and J 0 bases; bases outside gene matches: 4. In DNA form, the CDR3 reads TGTGCCAGCTCACCTCCGGGACAGTTGAACACTGAAGCTTTCTTT. This translates into CASSPPGQLNTEAFF. Full variable domain (rest looked up from reference TRBV18 and TRBJ1-1): NAGVMQNPRHLVRRRGQEARLRCSPMKGHSHVYWYRQLPEEGLKFMVYLQKENIIDESGMPKERFSAEFPKEGPSILRIQQVVRGDSAAYFCASSPPGQLNTEAFFGQGTRLTVV.

This clonotype was picked up a small number of times. This rearrangement joins TRBV7-2 to TRBJ1-2; D is unclear. The germline CDR1 and CDR2 sequences are SGHTA and FQGNSA. This CDR3 spans 12 amino acids. Trimming took 1 base from V and 5 from J, leaving 5 bases between them. DNA of the CDR3: TGTGCCAGCAGCTTAGATACGTATGGCTACACCTTC. Protein product: CASSLDTYGYTF. Variable domain in full (rest from reference TRBV7-2 and TRBJ1-2): GAGVSQSPSNKVTEKGKDVELRCDPISGHTALYWYRQSLGQGLEFLIYFQGNSAPDKSGLPSDRFSAERTGGSVSTLTIQRTQQEDSAVYLCASSLDTYGYTFGSGTRLTVV.

V gene TRBV7-3 combines with J gene TRBJ2-7; D is unclear. The CDR3 length is 13 residues. V dropped 2 bases and J dropped 6 bases, with 11 bases sitting between them. The germline gives CDR1 SGHTA, CDR2 FQGTGA. This CDR3 reads CASSLAGSSEQYF. In DNA, the CDR3 is TGTGCCAGCAGCTTAGCCGGGTCCAGCGAGCAGTACTTC.

This clonotype was observed a few times. V gene TRBV7-6 combines with J gene TRBJ1-1; weak D call: TRBD1 (5 bases). V was trimmed by 5 bases and J by 11 bases, leaving 15 bases between them. Germline loops: CDR1 SGHVS, CDR2 FNYEAQ. CDR3 size: 12 residues. CDR3 in amino acids: CASSPVAGPAFF. The CDR3 DNA reads TGTGCCAGCAGCCCAGTGGCAGGGCCTGCTTTCTTT.

J is TRBJ2-1 and V is TRBV20-1; no definite D call. Trimming stripped 3 bases from V and 5 bases from J, with 8 bases between. Germline lookup yields CDR1 DFQATT and CDR2 SNEGSKA (reference sequence). The CDR3 spans 12 residues. CDR3 coding DNA: TGCAGTGCTAGGCGCTCGAACAATGAGCAGTTCTTC. The encoded protein is CSARRSNNEQFF.

The V and J genes are TRBV2 and TRBJ1-2, with 8 bases fitting TRBD1. The germline V gene has CDR1 SNHLY and CDR2 FYNNEI. The CDR3 sequence is 14 residues long. J was trimmed by 7 bases and V by 0 bases; bases with no gene match: 4. The CDR3 region is CASSEADRARGYTF. The DNA for the CDR3 is TGTGCCAGCAGTGAAGCGGACAGGGCGCGTGGCTACACCTTC.